Listed here are 27 T cell receptor beta chains from one sample, sequenced in a study of T cells in Graves' hyperthyroidism and ophthalmopathy. Amplified regions were TCR beta CDR3 sequences from RNA transcripts. TCR CDR3 underwent first-round RT-PCR with the HTBI primer set. TCRdb used MiXCR to reprocess the multiplex PCR reads, holding one entry per CDR3 protein. The sample holds about 280,000 distinct CDR3 sequences, less than 30% seen once. Sequencing was carried out using blood. These receptors all come from a man in his forties with Graves' hyperthyroidism that later progressed to Graves' ophthalmopathy.

This clonotype has at least ten counts. V gene TRBV28 combines with J gene TRBJ2-2; 9 nucleotides align to TRBD2. The CDR3 spans 14 residues. Trimming removed 7 bases from V and 5 bases from J; junction bases left unmatched: 5. CDR1 is MDHEN, CDR2 SYDVKM, per germline. The CDR3, as DNA: TGTGCCAGCATTGCGGGGGGGCTGACCGGGGAGCTGTTTTTT. Encoded protein: CASIAGGLTGELFF.

This clonotype came up many times. The rearrangement links TRBV5-1 to TRBJ2-7; D is uncertain. The germline V and J ends were trimmed by 2 bases and 11 bases, with 11 bases remaining between them. The germline gives CDR1 SGHRS, CDR2 YFSETQ. This CDR3 region has 11 residues. This CDR3 reads CASSFAGVEYF. CDR3 bases: TGCGCCAGCAGCTTCGCCGGCGTAGAGTACTTC.

This clonotype was found many times. The genes are TRBV6-5 and TRBJ1-1, with D unresolved. Germline CDR1 and CDR2: MNHEY and SVGAGI. Trimming left V 2 bases short and J 4 bases short, with 5 bases between. This CDR3 spans 12 amino acids. The CDR3 bases are TGTGCCAGCAGTTACGGGTCCACTGAAGCTTTCTTT. This codes for CASSYGSTEAFF.

Ten or more counts support this clonotype. The chain combines TRBV27 with TRBJ1-2; D unclear. With 2 bases removed from V and 4 bases from J, the gap between germline ends came to 14 bases. The CDR3 sequence is 15 residues long. Germline V gives CDR1 MNHEY, CDR2 SMNVEV (reference sequence). Here the CDR3 reads CASSLRPPGSYGYTF. The CDR3, as DNA: TGTGCCAGCAGTTTAAGGCCTCCGGGTTCCTATGGCTACACCTTC.

This clonotype was recorded many times. The chain couples TRBV10-3 to TRBJ2-5; D possibly matches TRBD1 or TRBD2 (5 bases each). V was clipped by 9 bases and J by 1 base, with 15 bases between them. CDR3 size: 14 residues. In germline, CDR1 is ENHRY, CDR2 SYGVKD. In DNA, the CDR3 is TGTGCCATAGGCATGGGACCACCCCAAGAGACCCAGTACTTC. Amino acid sequence: CAIGMGPPQETQYF.

The rearrangement joins TRBV20-1 to TRBJ2-5; D may be TRBD1 (5 bases). Germline-derived CDR1 and CDR2 are DFQATT and SNEGSKA (reference sequence). There are 12 residues in the CDR3. Trimming cost V 6 bases and J 5 bases, with 13 bases left between them. The CDR3 nucleotides are TGCAGTGCCCCAGGGCGTGATGAGACCCAGTACTTC. Amino acids: CSAPGRDETQYF.

This clonotype was detected ten times or more. The chain carries TRBV28 and TRBJ2-1; weak D call: TRBD2 (6 bases). Germline loops: CDR1 MDHEN, CDR2 SYDVKM. Deletions cut 2 bases from V and 8 bases from J, with 22 bases between. The CDR3 is made up of 17 amino acids. Written as DNA, the CDR3 is TGTGCCAGCAGTTTAGAGGCCGCGACTAGGGCTGGTGATGAGCAGTTCTTC. It translates to CASSLEAATRAGDEQFF.

This clonotype was detected many times. The V gene is TRBV12-3 or TRBV12-4, the J gene TRBJ2-7; D remains ambiguous. Trimming stripped 0 bases from V and 0 bases from J, with 6 bases between. The CDR3 runs to 14 residues. The CDR3 DNA is TGTGCCAGCAGTTTAGCGGTGGCCTCCTACGAGCAGTACTTC. Its translation: CASSLAVASYEQYF.

This clonotype was detected many times. The chain links TRBV2 to TRBJ2-2, with a possible D match to TRBD2 (5 bases). The V end was cut by 5 bases, the J end by 0 bases, with 10 bases between. Germline V gives CDR1 SNHLY, CDR2 FYNNEI. The CDR3 runs to 15 residues. CDR3 nucleotides: TGTGCCAGCAGTATAATTAGCGCGAACACCGGGGAGCTGTTTTTT. Its translation is CASSIISANTGELFF.

This clonotype came up many times. The chain uses TRBV14 and TRBJ2-5; D uncertain. The germline CDR1 and CDR2 sequences are SGHDN and FVKESK. This CDR3 is 16 amino acids long. Trimming stripped 0 bases from V and 5 bases from J, with 16 bases between. CDR3 nucleotide sequence: TGTGCCAGCAGCCAAGATTGGTCCACAGTGATTGAGACCCAGTACTTC. Its translation: CASSQDWSTVIETQYF.

Many counts were recorded for this clonotype. This CDR3 reads CASSRQMTYEQYF. Written as DNA, the CDR3 is TGTGCCAGCAGCCGACAAATGACCTACGAGCAGTACTTC. V usage is TRBV14 and J usage is TRBJ2-7, with D unclear. Germline V CDR1 and CDR2: SGHDN, FVKESK. V was shortened by 4 bases and J by 2 bases, with 9 bases between the two germline ends. The CDR3 extends over 13 amino acids.

This clonotype was recorded at least ten times. The gene calls are TRBV28 and TRBJ2-7, with no clear D. Trimming shortened V by 3 bases and J by 9 bases, and 12 bases separated the two germline ends. CDR3 length: 12 residues. The V gene's germline CDR1 is MDHEN and CDR2 SYDVKM. CDR3 amino acids: CASSLKLQGQYF. Here the CDR3 DNA reads TGTGCCAGCAGTTTGAAACTCCAAGGGCAGTACTTC.

The table lists this clonotype with a count of one. This sequence joins TRBV2 and TRBJ1-5, with D unresolved. The germline gives CDR1 SNHLY, CDR2 FYNNEI. CDR3 size: 15 residues. V was shortened by 1 base and J by 2 bases, with 9 bases between the two germline ends. This CDR3 is CASSEGSWGNQPQHF. The CDR3 bases are TGTGCCAGCAGTGAAGGATCATGGGGCAATCAGCCCCAGCATTTT.

This chain joins TRBV24-1 and TRBJ1-1; the match to TRBD1 covers 8 bases. Unmatched junction bases numbered 3, after V lost 4 bases and J lost 6 bases. There are 13 residues in the CDR3. Per the germline V gene, CDR1 is KGHDR and CDR2 is SFDVKD. CDR3 in DNA: TGTGCCACCAGTGAACCGGGACAGGCTGAAGCTTTCTTT. Protein product: CATSEPGQAEAFF.

This clonotype was observed many times. This rearrangement joins TRBV30 to TRBJ1-2; no clear D. This CDR3 contains 12 residues. Trimming took off 0 bases at V and 8 bases at J, with 10 bases between the two ends. Germline V CDR1 and CDR2: GTSNPN, SVGIG (reference sequence). CDR3 loop: CAWSVGSPGYTF. In nucleotides, the CDR3 is TGTGCCTGGAGTGTAGGCAGTCCCGGCTACACCTTC. Variable domain in full (rest from reference TRBV30 and TRBJ1-2): SQTIHQWPATLVQPVGSPLSLECTVEGTSNPNLYWYRQAAGRGLQLLFYSVGIGQISSEVPQNLSASRPQDRQFILSSKKLLLSDSGFYLCAWSVGSPGYTFGSGTRLTVV.

The V gene is TRBV12-3 or TRBV12-4, the J gene TRBJ1-1; TRBD1 agrees at 10 bases. CDR3 size: 17 residues. V was clipped by 4 bases and J by 1 base; unmatched bases: 9. The chain's CDR3 is CASSSPLGTGENTEAFF. CDR3 coding DNA: TGTGCCAGCAGTTCTCCTTTAGGGACAGGGGAGAACACTGAAGCTTTCTTT.

The gene calls are TRBV20-1 and TRBJ2-5; D is ambiguous. V dropped 6 bases and J dropped 7 bases, with 12 bases sitting between them. This CDR3 spans 11 amino acids. CDR1 is DFQATT and CDR2 is SNEGSKA in the germline V gene (reference sequence). The chain's CDR3 is CSATDGGTQYF. CDR3 DNA: TGCAGTGCCACGGACGGTGGGACCCAGTACTTC.

This chain connects TRBV28 to TRBJ1-2; D remains ambiguous. From germline, CDR1 is MDHEN and CDR2 SYDVKM. V shed 5 bases and J shed 5 bases, with 12 bases lying between them. The CDR3 is 13 residues long. In DNA, the CDR3 is TGTGCCAGCAGTCCCTACCCCGTTTATGGCTACACCTTC. It encodes CASSPYPVYGYTF.

The chain has TRBV11-2 and TRBJ1-4, with D possibly being TRBD1 (5 bases). This CDR3 region has 18 residues. The V gene's germline CDR1 is SGHAT and CDR2 FQNNGV. V lost 0 bases to trimming and J lost 0 bases, with 14 bases between them. The CDR3 sequence is CASSLDETDSSTNEKLFF. The CDR3 DNA reads as TGTGCCAGCAGCTTAGATGAGACAGACTCTTCAACTAATGAAAAACTGTTTTTT.

The rearrangement links TRBV29-1 to TRBJ1-1; no definite D call. This CDR3 comprises 13 residues. Looked up from germline, CDR1 is SQVTM and CDR2 is ANQGSEA. The V end was cut by 5 bases, the J end by 1 base, with 11 bases between. The DNA of the CDR3 is TGCAGCGTTTCGGTCGGCCCGAACACTGAAGCTTTCTTT. Encoded protein: CSVSVGPNTEAFF.

As regards this clonotype: A much bigger clone sits one base away, suggesting this may be a read error. The rearrangement links TRBV28 to TRBJ2-3; TRBD1 or TRBD2 may be the D gene (5 bases each). This CDR3 is 13 amino acids long. Germline V lookup: CDR1 MDHEN, CDR2 SYDVKM. Trimming removed 9 bases from V and 1 base from J, with 11 bases in between. Written as DNA, the CDR3 is TGTGCCAGTGGGGGAGCCCGCACAGATACGCAGTATTTT. This gives the protein CASGGARTDTQYF.

This clonotype was observed at least ten times. The chain employs TRBV12-3 or TRBV12-4 and TRBJ2-7; D not resolved. V was shortened by 5 bases and J by 0 bases, with 14 bases between the two germline ends. The CDR3 has 15 amino acids. CDR3 coding DNA: TGTGCCAGCAGTCGACGTGGGCCCTACTCCTACGAGCAGTACTTC. Translating gives CASSRRGPYSYEQYF.

This clonotype appeared many times. The CDR3 reads CALDPGGYGYTF. For the CDR3, the DNA is TGTGCCTTGGATCCGGGGGGCTATGGCTACACCTTC. This sequence joins TRBV30 and TRBJ1-2; D may be TRBD1 (5 bases). The CDR3 loop spans 12 amino acids. V was clipped by 7 bases and J by 4 bases, with 13 bases between them. Germline-derived CDR1 and CDR2 are GTSNPN and SVGIG (reference sequence).

This clonotype was detected many times. This sequence joins TRBV5-1 and TRBJ2-7; 9 bases align to TRBD2. The germline gives CDR1 SGHRS, CDR2 YFSETQ. There are 15 residues in the CDR3. Trimming took 0 bases from V and 2 from J; bases not matched to a gene: 3. The CDR3 region is CASSLGTSDTYEQYF. CDR3 nucleotides: TGCGCCAGCAGCTTGGGGACTAGCGACACCTACGAGCAGTACTTC.

The sample holds many counts of this clonotype. This chain joins TRBV7-2 and TRBJ1-1, with TRBD1 identical over 9 bases. CDR1 is SGHTA and CDR2 is FQGNSA in the germline V gene. With V trimmed by 8 bases and J by 3 bases, 7 bases remained unmatched. The CDR3 is made up of 14 amino acids. CDR3 region: CASLPWDRDTEAFF. For the CDR3, the DNA is TGTGCCAGCCTGCCTTGGGACAGGGACACTGAAGCTTTCTTT.

The sample holds many counts of this clonotype. The rearrangement uses TRBV10-3 and TRBJ2-5, with a possible D match to TRBD2 (6 bases). The CDR3 covers 14 residues. Per germline, CDR1 ENHRY and CDR2 SYGVKD. V was pared by 0 bases and J by 3 bases, with 8 bases between. CDR3 sequence: CAISESGGKETQYF. The CDR3 DNA sequence: TGTGCCATCAGTGAGTCGGGCGGGAAAGAGACCCAGTACTTC.

This clonotype was detected ten times or more. The chain links TRBV7-8 to TRBJ2-7; D ambiguous. Trimming took 1 base from V and 6 from J, leaving 22 bases between them. CDR1 and CDR2 from the germline V gene are SGHVS and FQNEAQ. The CDR3 has 17 amino acids. The CDR3 DNA reads TGTGCCAGCAGCTTAGAGTGGTACCGAACCAAGACGGGCGAGCAGTACTTC. Protein: CASSLEWYRTKTGEQYF.